The 18 T cell receptor beta chains listed next were all sequenced from one sample in a study of cytomegalovirus exposure and HLA in healthy donors. The PCR was carried out with 60 Vbeta primers and 13 Jbeta primers. TCRdb keeps only in-frame clones here, not all; method: immunoSEQ multiplex PCR. The sample contains 85,000 to 100,000 clones, about nine tenths of which appear only once. The specimen sequenced was PBMCs. The receptors were gathered from a man younger than 40 in good health and CMV-seropositive.

This chain links TRBV5-5 with TRBJ2-5, with 12 nucleotides matching TRBD1. After removal of 4 bases from V and 5 bases from J, the junction contained 9 bases not matched to a gene. Germline values: CDR1 SGHKS, CDR2 YYEKEE (reference sequence). The length of the CDR3 is 16 residues. Written as DNA, the CDR3 is TGTGCCAGCAGCCGAACGGGACAGGGGGCTTGGGAGACCCAGTACTTC. Its protein is CASSRTGQGAWETQYF.

The chain has TRBV27 and TRBJ2-7; the D gene is possibly TRBD2 (6 bases). V shed 5 bases and J shed 0 bases, with 14 bases lying between them. The CDR3 sequence is 15 residues long. Germline CDR1 MNHEY, CDR2 SMNVEV (reference sequence). CDR3 amino acids: CASSPLGGVSYEQYF. The CDR3 DNA sequence: TGTGCCAGCAGTCCGCTGGGCGGGGTCTCCTACGAGCAGTACTTC.

The chain carries TRBV27 and TRBJ2-1; D is perhaps TRBD2 (5 bases). V was pared by 6 bases and J by 9 bases, with 18 bases between. The CDR3 totals 14 residues. Germline CDR1 and CDR2: MNHEY and SMNVEV (reference sequence). The CDR3 bases are TGTGCCAGCAGGAAACATTCCCGGAGGTTTGAGCAGTTCTTC. Protein sequence: CASRKHSRRFEQFF.

The chain is built from TRBV7-3 and TRBJ2-3; 7 bases match TRBD2. The CDR3 extends over 12 amino acids. After removal of 5 bases from V and 5 bases from J, the junction contained 1 base not matched to a gene. CDR1 is SGHTA and CDR2 is FQGTGA in the germline V gene. The CDR3 sequence: CASSPGGDTQYF. The CDR3 nucleotides are TGTGCCAGCAGCCCGGGGGGAGATACGCAGTATTTT. Based on the CDR3 plus reference TRBV7-3 and TRBJ2-3, the full variable domain is GAGVSQTPSNKVTEKGKYVELRCDPISGHTALYWYRQSLGQGPEFLIYFQGTGAADDSGLPNDRFFAVRPEGSVSTLKIQRTERGDSAVYLCASSPGGDTQYFGPGTRLTVL.

The gene calls are TRBV7-8 and TRBJ2-4; D remains ambiguous. The CDR3 spans 16 residues. CDR1 SGHVS and CDR2 FQNEAQ come from the germline V gene. V was cut by 2 bases and J by 2 bases, with 13 bases left in between. The CDR3 DNA sequence: TGTGCCAGCAGCTTAATGATTGGGCCTCCCAAAAACATTCAGTACTTC. This codes for CASSLMIGPPKNIQYF.

The V and J genes are TRBV7-8 and TRBJ2-7; 15 bases match TRBD2. Germline CDR1 SGHVS, CDR2 FQNEAQ. The V and J ends lost 5 bases and 5 bases, in that order; junction bases with no gene match: 13. The CDR3 is 18 amino acids. The CDR3 nucleotides read TGTGCCAGCAGCCCGAGGACTAGCGGGAGGGCCTCCGGCCACGAGCAGTACTTC. It encodes CASSPRTSGRASGHEQYF.

Note on this clone: The germline gene is not matched at one end of the junction; a read error may be the cause. The rearrangement uses TRBV6-1 and TRBJ2-1; 9 nucleotides agree with TRBD2. This CDR3 comprises 16 residues. Germline CDR1 reads MNHNS; CDR2 reads SASEGT. The CDR3 is CASTETGTSSGAEQFF. In DNA, the CDR3 is TGTGCCAGCACTGAAACCGGGACTAGCTCGGGGGCGGAGCAGTTCTTC.

The rearrangement links TRBV7-6 to TRBJ2-4, with 7 bases aligning to TRBD1. Looked up from germline, CDR1 is SGHVS and CDR2 is FNYEAQ. V shed 1 base, J shed 0 bases, and the junction held 3 bases outside the gene matches. This CDR3 has 16 amino acids. The CDR3 spells CASSLDRGLAKNIQYF. The CDR3 DNA follows: TGTGCCAGCAGCTTAGACAGGGGCTTAGCCAAAAACATTCAGTACTTC.

The V call is TRBV4-1, the J call TRBJ2-2; no definite D call. The CDR3 runs to 15 residues. With 0 bases removed from V and 3 bases from J, the gap between germline ends came to 8 bases. Germline assignment: CDR1 MGHRA and CDR2 YSYEKL. Here the CDR3 DNA reads TGCGCCAGCAGCCAAGAACACAGAGACACCGGGGAGCTGTTTTTT. Its protein product is CASSQEHRDTGELFF.

This chain joins TRBV5-1 and TRBJ2-7; D perhaps matches TRBD1 (6 bases). The CDR3 is made up of 13 amino acids. Trimming cost V 0 bases and J 5 bases, with 9 bases left between them. The germline gives CDR1 SGHRS, CDR2 YFSETQ. CDR3 in DNA: TGCGCCAGCAGCTTGGGGACAGTTAACGAGCAGTACTTC. It codes for CASSLGTVNEQYF.

V usage is TRBV15 and J usage is TRBJ1-4, with D unresolved. The CDR3 is 16 amino acids. V was shortened by 1 base and J by 0 bases, with 9 bases between the two germline ends. In germline, CDR1 is LNHNV, CDR2 YYDKDF (reference sequence). The CDR3: CATSRGAVATNEKLFF. The CDR3 bases are TGTGCCACCAGCAGAGGGGCAGTTGCAACTAATGAAAAACTGTTTTTT.

This chain connects TRBV9 to TRBJ2-7; 13 nucleotides align to TRBD2. Trimming took 3 bases from V and 3 from J; bases not matched to a gene: 9. CDR1 and CDR2 (germline): SGDLS, YYNGEE. This CDR3 region has 17 residues. The CDR3 here is CASSAGTSGIGNYEQYF. The CDR3 bases are TGTGCCAGCAGCGCTGGGACTAGCGGGATTGGGAACTACGAGCAGTACTTC.

The chain links TRBV6-5 to TRBJ2-7; no clear D. The CDR3 runs to 13 residues. Trimming removed 2 bases at V and 1 base at J, with 6 bases between. The germline V gene has CDR1 MNHEY and CDR2 SVGAGI. The CDR3, as DNA: TGTGCCAGCAGTTACCCGGGTTCCTACGAGCAGTACTTC. As protein: CASSYPGSYEQYF.

This sequence joins TRBV19 and TRBJ2-7; 11 bases match TRBD2. J lost 0 bases, V lost 3 bases, and 7 bases had no gene match. The CDR3 consists of 17 residues. Germline loops: CDR1 LNHDA, CDR2 SQIVND (reference sequence). The CDR3 DNA reads as TGTGCCAGTAGTATGGGACTAGCGGACAGAAGCTCCTACGAGCAGTACTTC. This sequence encodes CASSMGLADRSSYEQYF.

The V and J genes are TRBV5-1 and TRBJ1-2; 7 bases agree with TRBD1. Germline CDR1 is SGHRS and CDR2 is YFSETQ. V lost 2 bases and J lost 4; bases outside the gene matches: 11. This CDR3 has 16 residues. DNA of the CDR3: TGCGCCAGCAGCTTTATAGACAGGGACGGTGGCTATGGCTACACCTTC. Translation gives CASSFIDRDGGYGYTF.

The rearrangement joins TRBV2 to TRBJ1-2, with TRBD1 matching over 7 bases. Germline trimming cut 6 bases from V and 4 bases from J; bases unmatched to any gene: 11. CDR3 length: 15 residues. Per the germline V gene, CDR1 is SNHLY and CDR2 is FYNNEI. In DNA, the CDR3 is TGTGCCAGCAGATACGACAGGGCCGGGAGCTATGGCTACACCTTC. Its protein product is CASRYDRAGSYGYTF.

CDR3 protein: CASRPGIFSYEQYF. The CDR3 DNA follows: TGTGCCAGCAGGCCCGGGATCTTCTCCTACGAGCAGTACTTC. This chain links TRBV28 with TRBJ2-7; possibly TRBD2 for D (5 bases). Trimming shortened V by 6 bases and J by 0 bases, and 12 bases separated the two germline ends. The CDR3 consists of 14 residues. Germline assignment: CDR1 MDHEN and CDR2 SYDVKM.

The chain carries TRBV7-2 and TRBJ2-2; 7 nucleotides agree with TRBD1. V dropped 5 bases and J dropped 5; count of bases not matched to a gene: 5. The CDR3 consists of 14 residues. Germline V gives CDR1 SGHTA, CDR2 FQGNSA. The CDR3 coding sequence is TGTGCCAGCAGCACCAACAGGGGAACCGGGGAGCTGTTTTTT. This encodes CASSTNRGTGELFF. Together with reference TRBV7-2 and TRBJ2-2, the CDR3 gives the full variable domain: GAGVSQSPSNKVTEKGKDVELRCDPISGHTALYWYRQSLGQGLEFLIYFQGNSAPDKSGLPSDRFSAERTGGSVSTLTIQRTQQEDSAVYLCASSTNRGTGELFFGEGSRLTVL.